One and the same sample provided the 9 T cell receptor beta chains below, sequenced in a study of cytomegalovirus exposure and HLA in healthy donors. Both 60 Vbeta primers and 13 Jbeta primers went into the PCR. The table came from immunoSEQ multiplex PCR; TCRdb's copy has only in-frame clones and leaves some out. The sample has roughly 160,000 clones, approximately 81% seen once. Sequenced sample: PBMCs. The receptor source for this set is a boy aged 2 to 9 in good health and CMV-seronegative.

This rearrangement joins TRBV27 to TRBJ1-4; D not resolved. The germline gives CDR1 MNHEY, CDR2 SMNVEV (reference sequence). The CDR3 loop spans 14 amino acids. Between the trimmed V and J ends, which lost 6 bases and 7 bases, there was a span of 15 bases. The CDR3 DNA follows: TGTGCCAGCAGCTCCCCTGGCATGCTTGAAAAACTGTTTTTT. Its protein product is CASSSPGMLEKLFF.

V usage is TRBV28 and J usage is TRBJ2-1; D gene unclear. Germline V gene data show CDR1 as MDHEN and CDR2 as SYDVKM. Between the trimmed V and J ends, which lost 3 bases and 3 bases, there was a span of 3 bases. The length of the CDR3 is 12 residues. CDR3 in amino acids: CASSFNYNEQFF. Written as DNA, the CDR3 is TGTGCCAGCAGTTTTAACTACAATGAGCAGTTCTTC.

CDR3 sequence: CAISEVTGGRNTIYF. CDR3 sequence (DNA): TGTGCCATCAGTGAGGTGACAGGGGGAAGAAACACCATATATTTT. The chain links TRBV10-3 to TRBJ1-3; 9 nucleotides agree with TRBD1. The CDR3 length is 15 residues. In germline, CDR1 is ENHRY, CDR2 SYGVKD. V lost 2 bases to trimming and J lost 5 bases; unmatched junction nucleotides: 4.

This clone is medium-sized by share. CDR3 sequence (DNA): TGTGCCAGCGCGACTAGTATTGACGGAACAGATACGCAGTATTTT. Translating gives CASATSIDGTDTQYF. The chain employs TRBV7-9 and TRBJ2-3, with D perhaps TRBD2 (6 bases). The V and J ends lost 8 bases and 3 bases respectively, with 18 bases between them. Per the germline V gene, CDR1 is SEHNR and CDR2 is FQNEAQ (reference sequence). The CDR3 consists of 15 residues.

The V and J genes are TRBV5-4 and TRBJ2-7; possible D gene TRBD1, 6 bases. This CDR3 has 11 amino acids. The germline gives CDR1 SGHNT, CDR2 YYREEE (reference sequence). Deletions cut 2 bases from V and 6 bases from J, with 6 bases between. For the CDR3, the DNA is TGTGCCAGCAGCTTAGGGGGCGAGCAGTACGTC. Its protein is CASSLGGEQYV.

The chain couples TRBV9 to TRBJ2-5; a possible D gene is TRBD1 (6 bases). With 3 bases removed from V and 5 bases from J, the gap between germline ends came to 17 bases. The CDR3 has 15 amino acids. Germline V gives CDR1 SGDLS, CDR2 YYNGEE. Written as DNA, the CDR3 is TGTGCCAGCAGCGGGGGGCCGAATTGGGGGGAGACCCAGTACTTC. This codes for CASSGGPNWGETQYF.

V usage is TRBV28 and J usage is TRBJ2-4; TRBD1 aligns across 7 bases. The trim removed 3 bases at V and 2 bases at J, leaving 1 base unmatched. The CDR3 is made up of 14 amino acids. The germline CDR1 and CDR2 sequences are MDHEN and SYDVKM. In DNA form, the CDR3 reads TGTGCCAGCAGTTTGACAGGGACCAAAAACATTCAGTACTTC. Amino acids: CASSLTGTKNIQYF.

V and J are TRBV5-4 and TRBJ2-7; 10 bases are shared with TRBD1. The germline V gene has CDR1 SGHNT and CDR2 YYREEE (reference sequence). J was trimmed by 6 bases and V by 4 bases; bases with no gene match: 10. CDR3 size: 15 residues. CDR3 residues: CASSLGGTGAREQYF. CDR3 nucleotide sequence: TGTGCCAGCAGCCTGGGGGGGACAGGGGCCCGCGAGCAGTACTTC.

CDR3 sequence (DNA): TGTGCCAGCCTTCCAAGACAGGGGAGGAAGGGCTACACCTTC. It specifies CASLPRQGRKGYTF. The chain joins TRBV28 to TRBJ1-2; TRBD1 matches 8 bases. The CDR3 spans 14 residues. The germline gives CDR1 MDHEN, CDR2 SYDVKM. V lost 8 bases to trimming and J lost 8 bases; unmatched junction nucleotides: 13.